This note documents a single TCR beta chain sequence. Trimming cost V 6 bases and J 4 bases; bases outside gene matches: 9. This CDR3 spans 15 amino acids. Per the germline V gene, CDR1 is LNHNV and CDR2 is YYDKDF (reference sequence). The data originate from a study of identifying expanded T cells in peripheral blood. Some clones are missing from TCRdb's copy, which holds only in-frame ones; the method was immunoSEQ multiplex PCR. The sample lists around 94,000 clones; approximately 89% were seen once. This receptor was taken from a person aged 18 to 75 in good health. The V and J genes are TRBV15 and TRBJ2-7; 10 positions match TRBD2. The sequenced sample consisted of blood. For the CDR3, the DNA is TGTGCCACCAGTCAGCTTAGCGGGGGGCTGTACGAGCAGTACTTC. As protein: CATSQLSGGLYEQYF.